A selection of T cell receptor beta chains follows, all from one sample in a study of cytomegalovirus exposure and HLA in healthy donors. Clones were sequenced by immunoSEQ multiplex PCR, and TCRdb holds only the in-frame ones, with some missing. Counted here are about 130,000 clones, approximately 84% occurring once; the ten biggest clones make up less than 35%. Material for sequencing was PBMCs. Receptor source: a man aged 25 to 40 in good health and CMV-seropositive. The CDR3 runs from the conserved cysteine through the conserved F or W. The order of the fields is V gene, D gene, J gene, clone size, CDR3 protein, CDR3 DNA. D genes are given only for firm matches. Clone size, where shown, is once, few, many, or a class for clones that have expanded.

V: TRBV29-1
D: TRBD2
J: TRBJ2-7
size: -
CDR3: CSVELAGGSYEQYF
DNA: TGCAGCGTAGAACTAGCGGGAGGTTCGTACGAGCAGTACTTC

V: TRBV5-6
D: TRBD2
J: TRBJ2-1
size: -
CDR3: CASSLFLLAGEREQFF
DNA: TGTGCCAGCAGCTTGTTCTTACTAGCGGGAGAGCGTGAGCAGTTCTTC

V: TRBV9
D: TRBD1
J: TRBJ1-1
size: -
CDR3: CASSVAQQGGTEAFF
DNA: TGTGCCAGCAGCGTAGCTCAACAGGGGGGGACTGAAGCTTTCTTT

V: TRBV7-6
D: TRBD2
J: TRBJ2-2
size: -
CDR3: CASSLVIPASGRTGELFF
DNA: TGTGCCAGCAGCTTAGTAATACCGGCTAGCGGGAGGACCGGGGAGCTGTTTTTT

V: TRBV7-9
D: -
J: TRBJ1-1
size: -
CDR3: CASSLTVNTEAFF
DNA: TGTGCCAGCAGCTTAACGGTGAACACTGAAGCTTTCTTT

V: TRBV6-1
D: -
J: TRBJ2-5
size: -
CDR3: CASSETIGETQYF
DNA: TGTGCCAGCAGTGAAACGATCGGGGAGACCCAGTACTTC

V: TRBV6-6
D: -
J: TRBJ1-2
size: few
CDR3: CASSPGGGNSGYTF
DNA: TGTGCCAGCAGCCCGGGGGGGGGAAACAGTGGCTACACCTTC

V: TRBV30
D: TRBD1
J: TRBJ1-1
size: once
CDR3: CAYAGTGNTEAFF
DNA: TGTGCCTATGCCGGGACAGGGAACACTGAAGCTTTCTTT

V: TRBV25-1
D: -
J: TRBJ1-5
size: -
CDR3: CASSEAGVGNQPQHF
DNA: TGTGCCAGCAGTGAGGCCGGGGTTGGCAATCAGCCCCAGCATTTT

V: TRBV15
D: -
J: TRBJ1-1
size: -
CDR3: CATSRGAGRTEAFF
DNA: TGTGCCACCAGCAGAGGGGCGGGTCGGACTGAAGCTTTCTTT

V: TRBV29-1
D: TRBD1
J: TRBJ1-1
size: -
CDR3: CSVYTGVNTEAFF
DNA: TGCAGCGTTTACACAGGGGTGAACACTGAAGCTTTCTTT

V: TRBV19
D: -
J: TRBJ1-1
size: -
CDR3: CASIPRAGVTEAFF
DNA: TGTGCCAGTATCCCCCGGGCGGGGGTGACTGAAGCTTTCTTT

V: TRBV5-4
D: TRBD1
J: TRBJ1-3
size: -
CDR3: CASSPGRYFAGQGSGNTIYF
DNA: TGTGCCAGCAGCCCCGGAAGGTACTTCGCAGGACAGGGGTCTGGAAACACCATATATTTT

V: TRBV6-1
D: TRBD1
J: TRBJ2-7
size: -
CDR3: CASFSDRAPYEQYF
DNA: TGTGCCAGTTTTTCCGACAGGGCGCCCTACGAGCAGTACTTC

V: TRBV2
D: -
J: TRBJ1-2
size: -
CDR3: CACKGDTLVYGYTF
DNA: TGTGCCTGCAAGGGGGACACCCTGGTCTATGGCTACACCTTC

V: TRBV6-5
D: -
J: TRBJ2-5
size: once
CDR3: CASSYGGMAETQYF
DNA: TGTGCCAGCAGTTACGGCGGGATGGCCGAGACCCAGTACTTC

V: TRBV19
D: TRBD2
J: TRBJ2-7
size: -
CDR3: CASSPSGAIHEQYF
DNA: TGTGCCAGTAGTCCTAGCGGGGCAATCCACGAGCAGTACTTC

V: TRBV18
D: -
J: TRBJ1-1
size: -
CDR3: CASSPQVRTEAFF
DNA: TGTGCCAGCTCACCTCAGGTTCGCACTGAAGCTTTCTTT

V: TRBV7-2
D: -
J: TRBJ2-2
size: many
CDR3: CASSRSEGGITGELFF
DNA: TGTGCCAGCAGCCGTTCGGAGGGGGGGATCACCGGGGAGCTGTTTTTT

V: TRBV27
D: TRBD2
J: TRBJ2-3
size: -
CDR3: CASSFQGLAGGDTQYF
DNA: TGTGCCAGCAGTTTCCAGGGACTAGCAGGAGGAGATACGCAGTATTTT

V: TRBV29-1
D: -
J: TRBJ2-7
size: -
CDR3: CSVVGTNPYEQYF
DNA: TGCAGCGTTGTAGGGACAAACCCCTACGAGCAGTACTTC

V: TRBV5-5
D: TRBD2
J: TRBJ2-7
size: -
CDR3: CASSFGLAGDGYEQYF
DNA: TGTGCCAGCAGCTTTGGACTAGCGGGAGACGGGTACGAGCAGTACTTC

V: TRBV12-5
D: -
J: TRBJ2-3
size: -
CDR3: CASGSPWGDLTDTQYF
DNA: TGTGCTAGTGGTTCACCCTGGGGGGATCTCACAGATACGCAGTATTTT

V: TRBV5-4
D: TRBD2
J: TRBJ2-5
size: -
CDR3: CASSLGGLAGGGETQYF
DNA: TGTGCCAGCAGCTTGGGAGGACTAGCGGGAGGAGGGGAGACCCAGTACTTC

V: TRBV10-2
D: -
J: TRBJ2-2
size: -
CDR3: CASLDRNTGELFF
DNA: TGCGCCAGCTTAGATCGGAACACCGGGGAGCTGTTTTTT

V: TRBV4-3
D: TRBD2
J: TRBJ2-7
size: -
CDR3: CASSQGDSGGAYEQYF
DNA: TGCGCCAGCAGCCAAGGGGATAGCGGGGGGGCTTACGAGCAGTACTTC

V: TRBV4-1
D: -
J: TRBJ2-3
size: -
CDR3: CASSQERSMADTQYF
DNA: TGCGCCAGCAGCCAAGAGCGGTCGATGGCAGATACGCAGTATTTT

V: TRBV15
D: -
J: TRBJ1-5
size: few
CDR3: CATSREDGGNQPQHF
DNA: TGTGCCACCAGCAGAGAGGACGGGGGCAATCAGCCCCAGCATTTT

V: TRBV13
D: -
J: TRBJ1-1
size: -
CDR3: CAALGQGNTEAFF
DNA: TGTGCCGCTCTCGGGCAGGGTAACACTGAAGCTTTCTTT

V: TRBV5-1
D: TRBD1
J: TRBJ2-7
size: -
CDR3: CASSQGQGTYEQYF
DNA: TGCGCCAGCAGCCAAGGACAGGGCACCTACGAGCAGTACTTC

V: TRBV6-5
D: TRBD1
J: TRBJ2-5
size: -
CDR3: CASSQGAGTQYF
DNA: TGTGCCAGCAGCCAGGGGGCAGGGACCCAGTACTTC

V: TRBV5-1
D: TRBD1
J: TRBJ1-2
size: -
CDR3: CASSADPGQRGGGYTF
DNA: TGCGCCAGCAGCGCCGATCCGGGACAGCGAGGGGGTGGCTACACCTTC

V: TRBV9
D: TRBD1
J: TRBJ1-4
size: -
CDR3: CASSLGQGAVEKLFF
DNA: TGTGCCAGCAGCCTTGGACAGGGGGCGGTTGAAAAACTGTTTTTT

V: TRBV9
D: -
J: TRBJ1-2
size: many
CDR3: CASSVVEEGSGYTF
DNA: TGTGCCAGCAGCGTAGTTGAGGAGGGAAGCGGCTACACCTTC

V: TRBV6-5
D: TRBD1
J: TRBJ2-1
size: -
CDR3: CASSYRRDSHEQFF
DNA: TGTGCCAGCAGTTACCGCCGGGACAGTCATGAGCAGTTCTTC

V: TRBV27
D: -
J: TRBJ2-2
size: -
CDR3: CASSFSRASNTGELFF
DNA: TGTGCCAGCAGTTTTTCGCGCGCCTCGAACACCGGGGAGCTGTTTTTT

V: TRBV2
D: TRBD1
J: TRBJ2-7
size: -
CDR3: CASRQGAIIYEQYF
DNA: TGTGCCAGTAGACAGGGGGCGATAATATACGAGCAGTACTTC

V: TRBV9
D: TRBD2
J: TRBJ2-3
size: -
CDR3: CASSSSGSIYTQYF
DNA: TGTGCCAGCAGCTCTAGCGGGAGTATATATACGCAGTATTTT

V: TRBV27
D: -
J: TRBJ2-1
size: -
CDR3: CASTWTANNEQFF
DNA: TGTGCCAGCACTTGGACTGCCAACAATGAGCAGTTCTTC

V: TRBV12-5
D: -
J: TRBJ1-1
size: few
CDR3: CASDAGLNTEAFF
DNA: TGTGCTAGTGACGCAGGGTTGAACACTGAAGCTTTCTTT

V: TRBV29-1
D: TRBD1
J: TRBJ2-1
size: -
CDR3: CSVSSGTEEFGEQFF
DNA: TGCAGCGTATCCTCCGGGACAGAAGAATTCGGAGAGCAGTTCTTC

V: TRBV21-1
D: -
J: TRBJ2-3
size: -
CDR3: CASSRTADTDTQYF
DNA: TGTGCCAGCAGCAGGACAGCGGACACAGATACGCAGTATTTT

V: TRBV27
D: -
J: TRBJ2-1
size: -
CDR3: CASSSGTVNEQFF
DNA: TGTGCCAGCAGTTCCGGGACTGTCAATGAGCAGTTCTTC

V: TRBV6-6
D: TRBD1
J: TRBJ1-2
size: -
CDR3: CASRETGQIYGYTF
DNA: TGTGCCAGCAGAGAAACGGGACAGATCTATGGCTACACCTTC

V: TRBV19
D: -
J: TRBJ1-2
size: -
CDR3: CASSTGTYPGYTF
DNA: TGTGCCAGTAGTACCGGGACATACCCTGGCTACACCTTC

V: TRBV5-1
D: TRBD1
J: TRBJ2-5
size: -
CDR3: CASARDRDQETQYF
DNA: TGCGCCAGCGCCCGGGACAGAGACCAAGAGACCCAGTACTTC

V: TRBV19
D: TRBD1
J: TRBJ1-2
size: once
CDR3: CASSALGTGDYGYTF
DNA: TGTGCCAGTAGCGCCCTCGGGACAGGGGACTATGGCTACACCTTC

V: TRBV7-9
D: TRBD2
J: TRBJ2-1
size: -
CDR3: CASSFPSGRAGYNEQFF
DNA: TGTGCCAGCAGCTTCCCTAGCGGGAGGGCCGGTTACAATGAGCAGTTCTTC

V: TRBV4-1
D: -
J: TRBJ1-3
size: -
CDR3: CASSQESTIYF
DNA: TGCGCCAGCAGCCAAGAGAGCACCATATATTTT

V: TRBV6-4
D: TRBD1
J: TRBJ1-1
size: -
CDR3: CASSPGQANTEAFF
DNA: TGTGCCAGCAGCCCGGGACAGGCGAACACTGAAGCTTTCTTT

V: TRBV7-2
D: -
J: TRBJ1-2
size: -
CDR3: CASSLLGAGNNYGYTF
DNA: TGTGCCAGCAGCTTATTAGGGGCAGGGAATAACTATGGCTACACCTTC

V: TRBV5-1
D: TRBD1
J: TRBJ2-2
size: -
CDR3: CASSPQGDTGELFF
DNA: TGCGCCAGCAGTCCACAGGGGGACACCGGGGAGCTGTTTTTT

V: TRBV6-5
D: -
J: TRBJ1-2
size: -
CDR3: CASSPAGVLGYGYTF
DNA: TGTGCCAGCAGCCCCGCAGGGGTGCTAGGATATGGCTACACCTTC

V: TRBV19
D: TRBD2
J: TRBJ2-3
size: -
CDR3: CASTRGTSGRPTDTQYF
DNA: TGTGCCAGTACCAGGGGGACTAGCGGGAGGCCCACAGATACGCAGTATTTT

V: TRBV5-6
D: -
J: TRBJ2-1
size: -
CDR3: CASSSTTLSSYNEQFF
DNA: TGTGCCAGCAGCTCAACAACCTTAAGCTCCTACAATGAGCAGTTCTTC

V: TRBV6-1
D: -
J: TRBJ2-7
size: -
CDR3: CASSARFSYEQYF
DNA: TGTGCCAGCAGTGCACGGTTCTCCTACGAGCAGTACTTC